The 21 T cell receptor beta chains presented below share a single source sample, sequenced in a study of blood T cell repertoires in COVID-19. Clones were sequenced by immunoSEQ multiplex PCR, and TCRdb holds only the in-frame ones, with some missing. The sample gives approximately 90,000 clones, approximately 80% of which show up once; under 3.5% is in the top ten. The sequenced sample consisted of peripheral blood. The receptors here all came from a man aged 50 to 59 with acute or convalescent COVID-19.

The V and J genes are TRBV28 and TRBJ2-1, with no clear D. Trimming took 2 bases from V and 6 from J, leaving 2 bases between them. The CDR3 loop spans 11 amino acids. CDR1 and CDR2 (germline): MDHEN, SYDVKM. CDR3 sequence reads: CASSLLNEQFF. The CDR3 nucleotides are TGTGCCAGCAGTTTACTCAATGAGCAGTTCTTC.

The gene calls are TRBV7-9 and TRBJ2-2; D is uncertain. This CDR3 is 16 amino acids long. Per the germline V gene, CDR1 is SEHNR and CDR2 is FQNEAQ (reference sequence). V lost 2 bases and J lost 6, with 16 bases in between. The CDR3 loop is CASSLFPRASPGELFF. The CDR3 region has the DNA TGTGCCAGCAGCTTATTTCCCCGTGCGAGTCCCGGGGAGCTGTTTTTT.

This chain uses TRBV19 with TRBJ1-2, with 9 bases aligning to TRBD1. Germline-derived CDR1 and CDR2 are LNHDA and SQIVND (reference sequence). Germline trimming cut 5 bases from V and 0 bases from J; bases unmatched to any gene: 7. This CDR3 has 16 residues. The CDR3 nucleotides are TGTGCCAGTAGTCCGACAGGGGGTTCGTCTAACTATGGCTACACCTTC. Protein sequence: CASSPTGGSSNYGYTF.

The chain combines TRBV6-5 with TRBJ1-1, with 7 bases aligning to TRBD1. The CDR3 is 15 amino acids. V shed 2 bases, J shed 1 base, and the junction held 4 bases outside the gene matches. Germline V gives CDR1 MNHEY, CDR2 SVGAGI. The CDR3 DNA follows: TGTGCCAGCAGTTACGGAAGGACAGGGAACACTGAAGCTTTCTTT. Translated: CASSYGRTGNTEAFF.

This rearrangement joins TRBV9 to TRBJ2-3; 11 nucleotides agree with TRBD2. The CDR3 is 15 residues long. V lost 4 bases to trimming and J lost 1 base; unmatched junction nucleotides: 2. Looked up from germline, CDR1 is SGDLS and CDR2 is YYNGEE. CDR3 sequence: CASSPTSGGTDTQYF. CDR3 sequence (DNA): TGTGCCAGCAGCCCGACTAGCGGGGGCACAGATACGCAGTATTTT.

This chain links TRBV4-3 with TRBJ2-2, with 7 bases that match TRBD2. Germline CDR1 reads LGHNA; CDR2 reads YSLEER. Trimming removed 7 bases from V and 4 bases from J; junction bases left unmatched: 9. The CDR3 sequence is 15 residues long. The CDR3 sequence: CASNVGGSGTGELFF. The CDR3 region has the DNA TGCGCCAGCAATGTGGGAGGGAGTGGCACCGGGGAGCTGTTTTTT.

The rearrangement uses TRBV7-9 and TRBJ1-2, with 9 bases aligning to TRBD1. The V gene's germline CDR1 is SEHNR and CDR2 FQNEAQ (reference sequence). The ends lost 5 bases at V and 8 bases at J; junction bases unmatched: 15. CDR3 length: 16 residues. The CDR3 nucleotides are TGTGCCAGCAGCCCGCGGACAGGGGTTCCCGAAGGAGGCTACACCTTC. Translation gives CASSPRTGVPEGGYTF.

This clone occurred once. The rearrangement links TRBV6-5 to TRBJ2-2; TRBD2 matches at 9 bases. V trimming: 4 bases; J trimming: 5 bases; junction bases outside the gene matches: 5. This CDR3 contains 15 residues. CDR1 is MNHEY and CDR2 is SVGAGI in the germline V gene. CDR3 amino acids: CASSLLAGGTGELFF. In nucleotides, the CDR3 is TGTGCCAGCAGTTTACTGGCGGGAGGGACCGGGGAGCTGTTTTTT.

The CDR3 region has the DNA TGTGCCAGCAGCTACCTCGGACTAGCGGGAAAGGAGACCCAGTACTTC. Translating it yields CASSYLGLAGKETQYF. This chain links TRBV7-2 with TRBJ2-5, with 12 bases fitting TRBD2. V lost 4 bases and J lost 5; bases outside the gene matches: 8. Germline CDR1 reads SGHTA; CDR2 reads FQGNSA. This CDR3 has 16 amino acids.

The V gene is TRBV5-1, the J gene TRBJ2-3; TRBD2 is a possible D gene (5 bases). The CDR3 is 14 residues long. With 6 bases removed from V and 3 bases from J, the gap between germline ends came to 14 bases. Germline CDR1 is SGHRS and CDR2 is YFSETQ. The CDR3 region has the DNA TGCGCCAGCAACGCAGGTTCGGGGACAGATACGCAGTATTTT. Its protein product is CASNAGSGTDTQYF.

This sequence joins TRBV6-2 or TRBV6-3 and TRBJ2-1; 11 nucleotides line up with TRBD1. This CDR3 is 16 amino acids long. Germline V gene data show CDR1 as MNHEY and CDR2 as SVGEGT. V gave up 6 bases and J gave up 2 bases; unmatched junction bases: 6. CDR3 in amino acids: CASSAGTGGAYNEQFF. CDR3 DNA: TGTGCCAGCAGCGCCGGGACAGGGGGGGCCTACAATGAGCAGTTCTTC.

Here the CDR3 reads CASSFQSGDNSYEQYF. In DNA, the CDR3 is TGTGCCAGTAGTTTCCAGAGCGGGGACAACTCCTACGAGCAGTACTTC. This chain joins TRBV19 and TRBJ2-7; a weak D match, TRBD2 (7 bases). The V and J ends lost 5 bases and 0 bases respectively, with 17 bases between them. This CDR3 is built from 16 residues. CDR1 and CDR2 from the germline V gene are LNHDA and SQIVND (reference sequence).

This sequence joins TRBV7-9 and TRBJ1-4, with a possible D match to TRBD1 (5 bases). The V gene's germline CDR1 is SEHNR and CDR2 FQNEAQ (reference sequence). Between the trimmed V and J ends, which lost 3 bases and 13 bases, there was a span of 21 bases. The CDR3 contains 15 residues. The CDR3 loop reads CASSLETVPTSGLFF. CDR3 DNA sequence: TGTGCCAGCAGCTTGGAGACAGTCCCAACATCAGGACTGTTTTTT.

The rearrangement links TRBV29-1 to TRBJ1-1; TRBD1 matches at 11 bases. The V and J ends lost 7 bases and 7 bases, in that order; junction bases with no gene match: 5. The CDR3 loop spans 12 amino acids. The germline CDR1 and CDR2 sequences are SQVTM and ANQGSEA. The CDR3: CSAGQGASEAFF. CDR3 coding DNA: TGCAGCGCCGGACAGGGGGCAAGTGAAGCTTTCTTT.

This clone was seen a single time. This chain links TRBV3-1 (or the pseudogene TRBV3-2) with TRBJ2-5; tentatively, D is TRBD2 (7 bases). The CDR3 sequence is 14 residues long. Trimming cost V 1 base and J 5 bases, with 11 bases left between them. The V gene's germline CDR1 is LGHDT and CDR2 YNNKEL (reference sequence). CDR3 nucleotides: TGTGCCAGCAGCCAAGCGGGGGGCCGTGAGACCCAGTACTTC. Amino acids: CASSQAGGRETQYF.

The V call is TRBV5-1, the J call TRBJ2-1; 12 bases fit TRBD2. This CDR3 is 17 amino acids long. Unmatched junction bases numbered 7, after V lost 0 bases and J lost 6 bases. Germline V gene sequence: CDR1 SGHRS, CDR2 YFSETQ. CDR3 DNA: TGCGCCAGCAGCTTGGCCCCGCTAGCGGGAGGGCCCAATGAGCAGTTCTTC. As protein: CASSLAPLAGGPNEQFF.

The chain has TRBV9 and TRBJ2-7; 8 bases are shared with TRBD2. Germline CDR1 SGDLS, CDR2 YYNGEE. V shed 0 bases, J shed 0 bases, and the junction held 11 bases outside the gene matches. The length of the CDR3 is 18 residues. Here the CDR3 reads CASSVATPGGQSSYEQYF. In nucleotides, the CDR3 is TGTGCCAGCAGCGTAGCTACCCCGGGGGGGCAGAGCTCCTACGAGCAGTACTTC. The full variable domain, its missing parts supplied by reference TRBV9 and TRBJ2-7, is DSGVTQTPKHLITATGQRVTLRCSPRSGDLSVYWYQQSLDQGLQFLIQYYNGEERAKGNILERFSAQQFPDLHSELNLSSLELGDSALYFCASSVATPGGQSSYEQYFGPGTRLTVT.

This rearrangement joins TRBV4-3 to TRBJ2-2; D possibly corresponds to TRBD2 (6 bases). Deletions cut 0 bases from V and 1 base from J, with 12 bases between. The CDR3 contains 17 residues. Germline V gene data show CDR1 as LGHNA and CDR2 as YSLEER. The CDR3 nucleotides read TGCGCCAGCAGCCAAGATTCGTTGCGGGAGAACACCGGGGAGCTGTTTTTT. Its protein product is CASSQDSLRENTGELFF.

The J gene is TRBJ2-1, the V gene TRBV21-1; TRBD2, the table's D call, lacks a check against the DNA. TRBV21-1 is a documented pseudogene. This CDR3 has 16 residues. CDR3 nucleotides: TGTGCCAGCCTCACCCCGGCGGGGAGCTCCTACAATGAGCAGTTCTTC. Translated, it gives CASLTPAGSSYNEQFF.

The rearrangement joins TRBV15 to TRBJ1-1; 7 bases line up with TRBD1. The length of the CDR3 is 15 residues. The J segment lost 0 bases and the V segment lost 1 base, leaving 2 bases of the junction unmatched. Germline assignment: CDR1 LNHNV and CDR2 YYDKDF (reference sequence). CDR3 bases: TGTGCCACCAGCAGAGCCGGGACAGTGAACACTGAAGCTTTCTTT. Its protein is CATSRAGTVNTEAFF.

This sequence joins TRBV4-3 and TRBJ2-4; 8 bases are shared with TRBD2. The J segment lost 8 bases and the V segment lost 3 bases, leaving 9 bases of the junction unmatched. The CDR3 covers 15 residues. CDR1 is LGHNA and CDR2 is YSLEER in the germline V gene. The DNA for the CDR3 is TGCGCCAGCAGCCAGGGCCAGTCAGCGGGGGACATTCAGTACTTC. As protein: CASSQGQSAGDIQYF.